These 11 T cell receptor beta chains came from one sample sequenced in a study of T cell responses to AZD1222 COVID-19 vaccine. Measured with immunoSEQ multiplex PCR; TCRdb has only the in-frame clones, and not every one. The sample carries around 180,000 clones, 75% to 90% recorded once. The sample here was peripheral blood, taken on day 0 of AZD1222 vaccination. Every receptor here comes from an adult in good health.

The J gene is TRBJ2-1, the V gene TRBV11-2; TRBD1 aligns across 9 bases. V lost 6 bases, J lost 4 bases, and 4 bases stayed unmatched. Germline V gene data show CDR1 as SGHAT and CDR2 as FQNNGV. This CDR3 comprises 14 residues. For the CDR3, the DNA is TGTGCCAGCAGACGAGGACAGGGGTACAATGAGCAGTTCTTC. Protein product: CASRRGQGYNEQFF. The full variable domain, rest sourced from reference TRBV11-2 and TRBJ2-1, is EAGVAQSPRYKIIEKRQSVAFWCNPISGHATLYWYQQILGQGPKLLIQFQNNGVVDDSQLPKDRFSAERLKGVDSTLKIQPAKLEDSAVYLCASRRGQGYNEQFFGPGTRLTVL.

The V gene is TRBV19, the J gene TRBJ1-5, with 10 bases fitting TRBD1. The CDR3 is 19 residues long. J was trimmed by 2 bases and V by 2 bases; bases with no gene match: 12. The V gene's germline CDR1 is LNHDA and CDR2 SQIVND (reference sequence). In DNA, the CDR3 is TGTGCCAGTAGTATAACTAGCTTTATCGGGACAGGGGGCAATCAGCCCCAGCATTTT. Translated, it gives CASSITSFIGTGGNQPQHF.

The chain recombines TRBV9 with TRBJ2-2; 9 nucleotides agree with TRBD2. Germline loops: CDR1 SGDLS, CDR2 YYNGEE. The CDR3 covers 17 residues. With V trimmed by 4 bases and J by 0 bases, 7 bases remained unmatched. CDR3 amino acids: CASSPAPSGANTGELFF. CDR3 DNA sequence: TGTGCCAGCAGCCCCGCCCCTAGCGGGGCGAACACCGGGGAGCTGTTTTTT. Full variable domain (outside the CDR3, taken from reference TRBV9 and TRBJ2-2): DSGVTQTPKHLITATGQRVTLRCSPRSGDLSVYWYQQSLDQGLQFLIQYYNGEERAKGNILERFSAQQFPDLHSELNLSSLELGDSALYFCASSPAPSGANTGELFFGEGSRLTVL.

The J gene is TRBJ2-1, the V gene TRBV19; 8 bases map to TRBD2. The germline V gene has CDR1 LNHDA and CDR2 SQIVND (reference sequence). The CDR3 has 14 residues. With 3 bases clipped from V and 5 bases from J, the junction kept 3 bases outside the gene matches. Here the CDR3 reads CASSIGGANNEQFF. CDR3 bases: TGTGCCAGTAGTATCGGGGGGGCCAACAATGAGCAGTTCTTC.

This chain connects TRBV11-3 to TRBJ2-6; D remains ambiguous. The germline V and J ends were trimmed by 6 bases and 4 bases, with 7 bases remaining between them. Germline CDR1 is SGHNT and CDR2 is YENEEA. The CDR3 runs 13 residues. The CDR3: CASSLAGANVLTF. The CDR3 DNA sequence: TGTGCCAGCAGTCTTGCAGGGGCCAACGTCCTGACTTTC.

The V gene is TRBV29-1, the J gene TRBJ2-6; D unresolved. CDR1 and CDR2 (germline): SQVTM, ANQGSEA. Deletions cut 4 bases from V and 0 bases from J, with 4 bases between. This CDR3 region has 13 residues. Here the CDR3 DNA reads TGCAGCGTTGGGTTCTCTGGGGCCAACGTCCTGACTTTC. Amino acids: CSVGFSGANVLTF.

This clone has just one count. J is TRBJ1-3 and V is TRBV5-4; the D gene is possibly TRBD1 (5 bases). The germline gives CDR1 SGHNT, CDR2 YYREEE (reference sequence). The germline V and J ends were trimmed by 1 base and 0 bases, with 14 bases remaining between them. The CDR3 sequence is 17 residues long. CDR3 loop: CASSLFGGTSSGNTIYF. The DNA for the CDR3 is TGTGCCAGCAGCTTGTTCGGGGGGACGAGCTCTGGAAACACCATATATTTT. The complete variable domain, with remaining parts taken from reference TRBV5-4 and TRBJ1-3, reads ETGVTQSPTHLIKTRGQQVTLRCSSQSGHNTVSWYQQALGQGPQFIFQYYREEENGRGNFPPRFSGLQFPNYSSELNVNALELDDSALYLCASSLFGGTSSGNTIYFGEGSWLTVV.

The J gene is TRBJ2-1, the V gene TRBV6-1; D possibly corresponds to TRBD2 (6 bases). Deletions cut 2 bases from V and 8 bases from J, with 22 bases between. Looked up from germline, CDR1 is MNHNS and CDR2 is SASEGT. This CDR3 has 17 amino acids. This chain's CDR3 is CASSELVGDGEADEQFF. CDR3 DNA sequence: TGTGCCAGCAGTGAATTGGTAGGGGACGGGGAGGCAGATGAGCAGTTCTTC.

The chain uses TRBV7-6 and TRBJ1-1; D is perhaps TRBD1 (5 bases). Germline CDR1 and CDR2: SGHVS and FNYEAQ. The length of the CDR3 is 13 residues. V lost 6 bases and J lost 7, with 15 bases in between. The CDR3, as DNA: TGTGCCAGCAGTTGGACAAAGGGCGGTGAAGCTTTCTTT. This codes for CASSWTKGGEAFF.

The chain links TRBV5-4 to TRBJ1-1; 9 positions match TRBD1. The CDR3 spans 17 residues. V dropped 4 bases and J dropped 0; count of bases not matched to a gene: 10. The germline CDR1 and CDR2 sequences are SGHNT and YYREEE (reference sequence). The DNA of the CDR3 is TGTGCCAGCAGCGTAGGGACAGGGAATACGTTGAACACTGAAGCTTTCTTT. This codes for CASSVGTGNTLNTEAFF.

The J gene is TRBJ1-4, the V gene TRBV29-1; D is ambiguous. The CDR3 has 15 residues. The V end lost 5 bases, the J end lost 8 bases, and 21 bases lay between the germline ends. The germline CDR1 and CDR2 sequences are SQVTM and ANQGSEA. The CDR3 DNA sequence: TGCAGCGTTAAATATCAGGCCGGGTTACAAGAAAAACTGTTTTTT. This sequence encodes CSVKYQAGLQEKLFF.